The next 2 T cell receptor beta chains were all read from a single sample in a study of blood T cell repertoires in COVID-19. Using immunoSEQ multiplex PCR, the repertoire was profiled, and TCRdb retains in-frame clones only, with some absent. The sample carries about 290,000 clones, around 90% recorded once. Sequencing used peripheral blood. These receptors came from a middle-aged woman who had recovered from COVID-19.

About this clone: Other DNA sequences in this sample translate to the same CDR3. The chain couples TRBV5-1 to TRBJ1-1; 8 nucleotides align to TRBD1. The V gene's germline CDR1 is SGHRS and CDR2 YFSETQ. CDR3 length equals 15 residues. V lost 0 bases, J lost 1 base, and 2 bases stayed unmatched. CDR3 nucleotide sequence: TGCGCCAGCAGCTTGGTTGGACAGGGGAACACTGAAGCTTTCTTT. It is translated as CASSLVGQGNTEAFF.

The chain joins TRBV27 to TRBJ2-7; TRBD2 matches at 8 bases. The CDR3 length is 16 residues. Germline lookup yields CDR1 MNHEY and CDR2 SMNVEV (reference sequence). The junction had 14 bases not matched to a gene; V was cut back by 4 bases and J by 6 bases. The DNA of the CDR3 is TGTGCCAGCAGTTCCCCCCAGCGGGAGAGAACCGGCGAGCAGTACTTC. The encoded protein is CASSSPQRERTGEQYF.